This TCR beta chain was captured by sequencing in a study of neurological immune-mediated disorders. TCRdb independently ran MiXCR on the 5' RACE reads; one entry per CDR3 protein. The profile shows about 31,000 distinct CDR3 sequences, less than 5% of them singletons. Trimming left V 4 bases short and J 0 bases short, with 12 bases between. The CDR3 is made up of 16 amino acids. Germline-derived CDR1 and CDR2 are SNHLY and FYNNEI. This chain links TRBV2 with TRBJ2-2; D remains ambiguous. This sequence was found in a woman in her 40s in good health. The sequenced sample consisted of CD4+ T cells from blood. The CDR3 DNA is TGTGCCAGCAGTGGCCGGATCCGAGCGAACACCGGGGAGCTGTTTTTT. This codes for CASSGRIRANTGELFF.